The sequence of this T cell receptor (beta chain) was determined in a study of T cells in Graves' hyperthyroidism and ophthalmopathy. As regards this clonotype: Its antigen is not known.

General study findings and limits: Among thyroid clonotypes expanded above 0.001, most also appeared in blood.

Amplified TCR beta CDR3 regions derived from RNA transcripts. When the TCR CDR3 underwent first-round RT-PCR, the HTBI primer set was used. TCRdb analysed the multiplex PCR reads with MiXCR anew, one entry per CDR3 protein. The table records over 700,000 distinct CDR3 sequences, approximately 18% of them present only once. V dropped 2 bases and J dropped 5 bases, with 10 bases sitting between them. Per germline, CDR1 SGDLS and CDR2 YYNGEE. The CDR3 length is 14 residues. The sequenced sample was blood. The genes are TRBV9 and TRBJ1-4; perhaps TRBD1 as D (5 bases). This clonotype was obtained from a woman in her 50s with Graves' hyperthyroidism that later progressed to Graves' ophthalmopathy. The DNA of the CDR3 is TGTGCCAGCAGCGTGGGACTGACAAATGAAAAACTGTTTTTT. Translated: CASSVGLTNEKLFF.